This T cell receptor (beta chain) was documented in a study of early T cells in non-severe SARS-CoV-2 infection. Across the study: Unpaired chains resulted from sequencing bulk RNA of unsorted whole blood.

The CDR3 is made up of 18 amino acids. Germline V gene lookup returns CDR1 LGHDT and CDR2 YNNKEL (reference sequence). V was cut by 0 bases and J by 0 bases, with 15 bases left in between. Attachment of unique molecular identifiers to individual cDNA molecules was performed. In TCRdb, the 5' RACE reads were re-called with MiXCR into one record per CDR3 protein. The data contain around 60,000 distinct CDR3 sequences, around 13% of them singletons. This clonotype showed up many times. The origin of this receptor is an adult who was a healthcare worker with PCR-confirmed SARS-CoV-2 infection or an uninfected control (not recorded which). Sample: whole blood. J is TRBJ2-1 and V is TRBV3-1; D might be TRBD1 (5 bases). This chain's CDR3 is CASSQDLGRGDSYNEQFF. CDR3 in DNA: TGTGCCAGCAGCCAAGATCTCGGTAGGGGCGACTCCTACAATGAGCAGTTCTTC.